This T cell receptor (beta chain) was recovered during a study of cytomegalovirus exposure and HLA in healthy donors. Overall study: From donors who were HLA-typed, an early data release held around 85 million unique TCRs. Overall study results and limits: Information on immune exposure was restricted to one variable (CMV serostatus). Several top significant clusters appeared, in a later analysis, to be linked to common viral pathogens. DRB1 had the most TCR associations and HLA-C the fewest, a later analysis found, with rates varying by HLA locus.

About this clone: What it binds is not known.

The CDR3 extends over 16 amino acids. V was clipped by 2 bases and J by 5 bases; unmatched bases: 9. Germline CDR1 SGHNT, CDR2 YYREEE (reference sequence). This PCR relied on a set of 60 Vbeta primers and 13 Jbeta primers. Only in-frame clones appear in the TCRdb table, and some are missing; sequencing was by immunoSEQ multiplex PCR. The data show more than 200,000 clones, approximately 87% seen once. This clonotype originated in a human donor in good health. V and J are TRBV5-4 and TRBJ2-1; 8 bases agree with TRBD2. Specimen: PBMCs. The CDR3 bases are TGTGCCAGCAGCTTTCCCGGGACTAGTTTCCACAATGAGCAGTTCTTC. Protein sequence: CASSFPGTSFHNEQFF.